This T cell receptor (beta chain) is drawn from a study of blood T cell repertoires in COVID-19. In the study overall: The cDNA or gDNA used as material had been derived from T cells, B-cell-depleted T cells, or PBMCs.

Methods used by the authors: Reference gene primers were amplified, and this amplification served to estimate nucleated cell counts. Sequencing was performed with immunoSEQ multiplex PCR; in TCRdb, only in-frame clones are kept and a portion is missing. V and J calls plus clone size are reproduced from that table; the DNA served to infer D and trimming. The sample holds a few hundred thousand clones, about 80% seen once. The CDR3 has 15 amino acids. Germline V gene data show CDR1 as MNHNS and CDR2 as SASEGT. The V end lost 3 bases, the J end lost 3 bases, and 14 bases lay between the germline ends. The receptor's source is a woman in her fifties or sixties with acute or convalescent COVID-19. The chain couples TRBV6-1 to TRBJ1-2; no firm D call. The sequenced sample consisted of peripheral blood. As DNA, the CDR3 is TGTGCCAGCAGTGACAACTACGGAACCTACTATGGCTACACCTTC. This encodes CASSDNYGTYYGYTF.